This is a list of T cell receptor beta chains from one sample in a study of cytomegalovirus exposure and HLA in healthy donors. The table came from immunoSEQ multiplex PCR; TCRdb's copy has only in-frame clones and leaves some out. This sample yields about 90,000 clones, of which approximately 65% are seen a single time; around 1.9% belongs to the top ten. Sample: PBMCs. The source is a man aged 25 to 40 in good health and CMV-seronegative. The CDR3 runs from the conserved cysteine through the conserved F or W. A D gene is named only where the DNA matches it firmly. Only some rows state a clone size, as once, few, many or a class for expanded clones.

size: .; J: TRBJ2-1; V: TRBV13; D: .; CDR3: CASSLRGPHNEQFF; DNA: TGTGCCAGCAGCTTACGTGGCCCCCACAATGAGCAGTTCTTC
size: few; J: TRBJ1-6; V: TRBV30; D: TRBD1; CDR3: CAWRAGTGGSPLHF; DNA: TGTGCCTGGAGGGCCGGGACAGGGGGTTCACCCCTCCACTTT
size: .; J: TRBJ2-3; V: TRBV4-3; D: TRBD2; CDR3: CASSQGLAGFTDTQYF; DNA: TGCGCCAGCAGCCAAGGACTAGCGGGATTCACAGATACGCAGTATTTT
size: .; J: TRBJ1-5; V: TRBV7-8; D: .; CDR3: CASSPEAGSNQPQHF; DNA: TGTGCCAGCAGCCCCGAGGCAGGGAGCAATCAGCCCCAGCATTTT
size: .; J: TRBJ2-7; V: TRBV5-8; D: TRBD1; CDR3: CASSTDRVGYEQYF; DNA: TGTGCCAGCAGCACGGACAGGGTAGGCTACGAGCAGTACTTC
size: .; J: TRBJ2-6; V: TRBV6-1; D: .; CDR3: CASSEGGNSGANVLTF; DNA: TGTGCCAGCAGTGAAGGGGGCAACTCTGGGGCCAACGTCCTGACTTTC
size: .; J: TRBJ1-1; V: TRBV30; D: .; CDR3: CAWSEGSEAFF; DNA: TGTGCCTGGAGTGAGGGGTCTGAAGCTTTCTTT
size: .; J: TRBJ2-7; V: TRBV7-2; D: TRBD1; CDR3: CASSRTGTGLYEQYF; DNA: TGTGCCAGCAGCCGCACTGGGACAGGGCTATACGAGCAGTACTTC
size: .; J: TRBJ1-2; V: TRBV4-3; D: TRBD1; CDR3: CASSRPGQGASRGGYTF; DNA: TGCGCCAGCAGCCGGCCGGGACAGGGGGCATCGCGGGGTGGCTACACCTTC
size: .; J: TRBJ1-2; V: TRBV29-1; D: .; CDR3: CSVDPSGSNYGYTF; DNA: TGCAGCGTTGATCCGTCCGGGAGTAACTATGGCTACACCTTC
size: .; J: TRBJ1-1; V: TRBV19; D: TRBD1; CDR3: CASSIGADRGLIETEAFF; DNA: TGTGCCAGTAGTATAGGGGCCGACAGGGGGCTTATAGAAACTGAAGCTTTCTTT
size: .; J: TRBJ2-7; V: TRBV27; D: .; CDR3: CASGDQIGESTYEQYF; DNA: TGTGCCAGCGGAGATCAAATTGGGGAGAGTACCTACGAGCAGTACTTC
size: .; J: TRBJ2-7; V: TRBV5-4; D: TRBD2; CDR3: CASSETSGRASYEQYF; DNA: TGTGCCAGCAGCGAAACTAGCGGGAGGGCCTCCTACGAGCAGTACTTC
size: few; J: TRBJ1-5; V: TRBV4-3; D: .; CDR3: CASSQVTGNNQPQHF; DNA: TGCGCCAGCAGCCAAGTTACAGGGAACAATCAGCCCCAGCATTTT
size: .; J: TRBJ1-2; V: TRBV6-6; D: .; CDR3: CASSSTGIYGYTF; DNA: TGTGCCAGCAGCTCCACAGGGATCTATGGCTACACCTTC
size: .; J: TRBJ2-7; V: TRBV7-2; D: .; CDR3: CASSLGPGAYEQYF; DNA: TGTGCCAGCAGCTTAGGGCCCGGGGCCTACGAGCAGTACTTC
size: .; J: TRBJ2-7; V: TRBV11-1; D: TRBD1; CDR3: CASSGTGIHEQYF; DNA: TGTGCCAGCAGCGGGACAGGGATCCACGAGCAGTACTTC
size: .; J: TRBJ2-2; V: TRBV9; D: TRBD2; CDR3: CASSAGLANTGELFF; DNA: TGTGCCAGCAGCGCGGGACTAGCAAACACCGGGGAGCTGTTTTTT
size: .; J: TRBJ2-2; V: TRBV7-3; D: .; CDR3: CASSFTPGQNTGELFF; DNA: TGTGCCAGCAGCTTTACCCCGGGACAGAACACCGGGGAGCTGTTTTTT
size: .; J: TRBJ1-3; V: TRBV5-1; D: .; CDR3: CASSLAAGAGNTIYF; DNA: TGCGCCAGCAGCTTGGCGGCGGGAGCGGGAAACACCATATATTTT
size: .; J: TRBJ1-4; V: TRBV10-1; D: TRBD1; CDR3: CASSETSGTGDEKLFF; DNA: TGCGCCAGCAGTGAGACCTCCGGGACAGGGGACGAAAAACTGTTTTTT
size: .; J: TRBJ2-7; V: TRBV19; D: TRBD2; CDR3: CASSPRASGVYEQYF; DNA: TGTGCCAGTAGTCCAAGGGCTAGCGGGGTCTACGAGCAGTACTTC
size: .; J: TRBJ2-7; V: TRBV7-3; D: TRBD2; CDR3: CASSLGLAGAEQYF; DNA: TGTGCCAGCAGCCTTGGACTAGCGGGAGCCGAGCAGTACTTC
size: few; J: TRBJ2-2; V: TRBV4-3; D: .; CDR3: CASSQDPGFAGELFF; DNA: TGCGCCAGCAGCCAAGATCCAGGTTTCGCCGGGGAGCTGTTTTTT